This T cell receptor (beta chain) is drawn from a study of blood T cell repertoires in COVID-19. This clone was found once. Method: immunoSEQ multiplex PCR; TCRdb's copy keeps in-frame clones and lacks some. The sample consists of 330,000 or so clones, around 87% of them appearing once. The ends were cut back, 2 bases at V and 11 bases at J, with 16 bases in the middle. CDR3 size: 13 residues. In germline, CDR1 is SGHDT, CDR2 YYEEEE. The clonotype comes from a man in his forties or fifties in a cohort exposed to, infected with or recovered from COVID-19 (not recorded which). The chain carries TRBV5-6 and TRBJ1-1; D is unresolved. Sample: PBMCs or T cells enriched from blood (not recorded which). The CDR3 coding sequence is TGTGCCAGCAGCTTACCCCCGGCCCCGGGGGCTTTCTTT. It is translated as CASSLPPAPGAFF.